The 13 T cell receptor beta chains reported below all come from one sample, sequenced in a study of blood T cells in healthy people across ages. With a J-beta primer mix and a sample-barcoded 5' primer, a second PCR ran about 7 to 11 cycles. A single record per CDR3 protein comes from TCRdb applying MiXCR to the 5' RACE reads. Among 800,000 to 1,000,000 distinct CDR3 sequences, roughly 52% were seen once, and the ten largest hold roughly an eighth. Sequencing was performed on blood. The source is a man aged 25 to 40 in good health.

V gene TRBV7-2 combines with J gene TRBJ2-3; 8 nucleotides align to TRBD1. CDR3 length equals 16 residues. Germline assignment: CDR1 SGHTA and CDR2 FQGNSA. J gave up 2 bases and V 5 bases, and 9 bases lay outside the gene matches. In nucleotides, the CDR3 is TGTGCCAGCAGCCCCGGACAGGGTTTATACACAGATACGCAGTATTTT. Amino acids: CASSPGQGLYTDTQYF.

This clonotype has only a few counts. The V and J genes are TRBV12-3 or TRBV12-4 and TRBJ1-2; D remains unclear. The CDR3 has 13 amino acids. Between the trimmed V and J ends, which lost 3 bases and 3 bases, there was a span of 8 bases. This CDR3 reads CASSFVGYYGYTF. The DNA for the CDR3 is TGTGCCAGCAGTTTTGTTGGGTACTATGGCTACACCTTC.

The rearrangement links TRBV30 to TRBJ2-7; weak D call: TRBD1 (6 bases). The V and J ends lost 0 bases and 4 bases respectively, with 10 bases between them. Germline V gene sequence: CDR1 GTSNPN, CDR2 SVGIG (reference sequence). The CDR3 spans 13 residues. CDR3 DNA: TGTGCCTGGAGTGTACGGGACACTTACGAGCAGTACTTC. It codes for CAWSVRDTYEQYF.

This clonotype appeared once. The gene calls are TRBV7-3 and TRBJ2-6; D ambiguous. The germline V gene encodes CDR1 SGHTA and CDR2 FQGTGA. The CDR3 has 16 residues. V shed 7 bases and J shed 0 bases, with 13 bases lying between them. The DNA for the CDR3 is TGTGCCAGCACTCTAAATCCCGGCTCTGGGGCCAACGTCCTGACTTTC. It is translated as CASTLNPGSGANVLTF.

This rearrangement joins TRBV20-1 to TRBJ1-5, with D hard to call. The CDR3 covers 17 residues. The V and J ends lost 0 bases and 0 bases respectively, with 15 bases between them. CDR1 DFQATT and CDR2 SNEGSKA come from the germline V gene (reference sequence). CDR3 sequence reads: CSARDHAGAFSNQPQHF. The CDR3 bases are TGCAGTGCTAGAGATCACGCGGGAGCGTTTAGCAATCAGCCCCAGCATTTT.

The V and J genes are TRBV9 and TRBJ2-3; no clear D gene. The CDR3 has 13 residues. The germline V and J ends were trimmed by 5 bases and 9 bases, with 16 bases remaining between them. Germline V gene data show CDR1 as SGDLS and CDR2 as YYNGEE. As DNA, the CDR3 is TGTGCCAGCAGACATTCGTCGGAAGGCACGCAGTATTTT. Its translation is CASRHSSEGTQYF.

This clonotype was counted only a few times. The V gene is TRBV6-5, the J gene TRBJ1-1; possible D gene TRBD1, 6 bases. Germline CDR1 and CDR2: MNHEY and SVGAGI. The CDR3 runs to 12 residues. V lost 10 bases and J lost 1, with 10 bases in between. The CDR3 loop reads CATQGPNTEAFF. The CDR3 DNA sequence: TGTGCCACCCAGGGGCCGAACACTGAAGCTTTCTTT.

This clonotype has just a few counts. The chain joins TRBV20-1 to TRBJ2-7; D possibly corresponds to TRBD2 (7 bases). The CDR3 runs to 14 residues. The germline CDR1 and CDR2 sequences are DFQATT and SNEGSKA (reference sequence). Trimming stripped 3 bases from V and 3 bases from J, with 15 bases between. The CDR3 nucleotides read TGCAGTGCTAGTCTGGGGGGGGCAATCTACGAGCAGTACTTC. Residues: CSASLGGAIYEQYF.

This clonotype was counted only a few times. The CDR3 sequence: CSARDRTGSFNTQYF. The CDR3 nucleotides read TGCAGTGCTAGAGACCGGACAGGGAGTTTTAATACGCAGTATTTT. This chain links TRBV20-1 with TRBJ2-3; TRBD1 matches 8 bases. Trimming cost V 0 bases and J 7 bases; bases outside gene matches: 9. The CDR3 sequence is 15 residues long. Looked up from germline, CDR1 is DFQATT and CDR2 is SNEGSKA (reference sequence).

This clonotype turned up a few times. V usage is TRBV12-3 or TRBV12-4 and J usage is TRBJ1-6; D is uncertain. This CDR3 has 13 residues. V lost 2 bases and J 8 bases, leaving 7 bases between the germline ends. The CDR3 nucleotides are TGTGCCAGCAGTTTAAGTGGGGATTCACCCCTCCACTTT. It specifies CASSLSGDSPLHF.

In its sample, this clonotype was seen a few times. The chain couples TRBV5-1 to TRBJ2-3, with 9 bases aligning to TRBD2. The CDR3 covers 16 residues. Trimming removed 1 base from V and 0 bases from J; junction bases left unmatched: 3. Germline V lookup: CDR1 SGHRS, CDR2 YFSETQ. This CDR3 reads CASSLQAGGSTDTQYF. The CDR3 nucleotides are TGCGCCAGCAGCTTGCAAGCGGGGGGTAGCACAGATACGCAGTATTTT.

V gene TRBV20-1 combines with J gene TRBJ1-1; TRBD1 might be the D (5 bases). The CDR3 spans 14 residues. Germline CDR1 is DFQATT and CDR2 is SNEGSKA (reference sequence). CDR3 loop: CRTTPGVLNTEAFF. The CDR3 region has the DNA TGCAGGACTACTCCGGGGGTCTTGAACACTGAAGCTTTCTTT.

Only a few counts were recorded for this clonotype. DNA for the CDR3: TGTGCCAGCAGCCAAGACCTACCCCATGAGCAGTTCTTC. Amino acids: CASSQDLPHEQFF. This chain links TRBV4-2 with TRBJ2-1; D remains unclear. Trimming removed 0 bases at V and 8 bases at J, with 8 bases between. From germline, CDR1 is LGHNA and CDR2 YNFKEQ. This CDR3 contains 13 residues.